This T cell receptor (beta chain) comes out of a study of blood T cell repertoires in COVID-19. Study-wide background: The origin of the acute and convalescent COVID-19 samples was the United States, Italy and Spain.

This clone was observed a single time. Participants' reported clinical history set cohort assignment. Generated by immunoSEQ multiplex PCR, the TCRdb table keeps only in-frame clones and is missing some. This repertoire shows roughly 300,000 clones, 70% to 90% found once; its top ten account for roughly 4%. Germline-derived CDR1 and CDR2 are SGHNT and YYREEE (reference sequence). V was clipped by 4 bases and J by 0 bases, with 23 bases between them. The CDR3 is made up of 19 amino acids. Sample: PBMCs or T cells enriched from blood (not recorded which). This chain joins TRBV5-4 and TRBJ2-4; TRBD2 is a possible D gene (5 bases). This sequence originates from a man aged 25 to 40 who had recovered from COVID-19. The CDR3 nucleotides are TGTGCCAGCAGCGCAGGACTTGGGCCCCAGATGCTAGCCAAAAACATTCAGTACTTC. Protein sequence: CASSAGLGPQMLAKNIQYF.